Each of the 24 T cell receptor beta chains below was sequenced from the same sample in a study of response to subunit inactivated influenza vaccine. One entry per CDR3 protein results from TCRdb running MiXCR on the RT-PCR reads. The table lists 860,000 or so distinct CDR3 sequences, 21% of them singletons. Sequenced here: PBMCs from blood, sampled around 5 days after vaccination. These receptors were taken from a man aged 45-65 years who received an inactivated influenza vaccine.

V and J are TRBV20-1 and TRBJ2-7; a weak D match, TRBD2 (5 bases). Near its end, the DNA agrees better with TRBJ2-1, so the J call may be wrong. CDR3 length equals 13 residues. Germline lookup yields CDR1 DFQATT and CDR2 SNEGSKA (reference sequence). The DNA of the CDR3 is TGCAGTGCTTACTCGGGGAGCTCCTACGAGCAGTTCTTC. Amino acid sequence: CSAYSGSSYEQFF.

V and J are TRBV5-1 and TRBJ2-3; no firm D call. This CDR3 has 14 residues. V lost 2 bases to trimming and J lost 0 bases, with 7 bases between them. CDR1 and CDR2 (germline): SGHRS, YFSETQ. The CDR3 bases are TGCGCCAGCAGCTTCTCTCAGAGCACAGATACGCAGTATTTT. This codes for CASSFSQSTDTQYF.

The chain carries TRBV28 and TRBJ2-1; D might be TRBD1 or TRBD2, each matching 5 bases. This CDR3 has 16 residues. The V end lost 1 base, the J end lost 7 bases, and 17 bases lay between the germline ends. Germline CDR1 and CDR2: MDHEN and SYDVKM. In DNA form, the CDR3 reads TGTGCCAGCAGTTTATCGGCTCGGGACGTTCGGAATGAGCAGTTCTTC. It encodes CASSLSARDVRNEQFF.

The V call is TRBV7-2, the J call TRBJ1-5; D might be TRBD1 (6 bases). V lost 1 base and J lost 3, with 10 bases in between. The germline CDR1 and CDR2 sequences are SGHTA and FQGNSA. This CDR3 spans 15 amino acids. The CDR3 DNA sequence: TGTGCCAGCAGCTTAGAAGGACAGATCAATCAGCCCCAGCATTTT. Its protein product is CASSLEGQINQPQHF.

CDR3 loop: CASSWTVSTGELFF. For the CDR3, the DNA is TGTGCCAGCAGCTGGACAGTTAGCACCGGGGAGCTGTTTTTT. The V gene is TRBV5-6, the J gene TRBJ2-2; D possibly corresponds to TRBD1 (6 bases). This CDR3 region has 14 residues. Trimming left V 3 bases short and J 4 bases short, with 10 bases between. Germline lookup yields CDR1 SGHDT and CDR2 YYEEEE.

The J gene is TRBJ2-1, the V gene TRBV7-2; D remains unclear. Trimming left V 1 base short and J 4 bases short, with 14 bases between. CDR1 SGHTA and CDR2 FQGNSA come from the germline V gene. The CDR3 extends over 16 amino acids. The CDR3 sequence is CASSLVAGTLYNEQFF. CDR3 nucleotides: TGTGCCAGCAGCTTAGTAGCAGGAACCCTGTACAATGAGCAGTTCTTC. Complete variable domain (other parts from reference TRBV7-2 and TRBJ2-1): GAGVSQSPSNKVTEKGKDVELRCDPISGHTALYWYRQSLGQGLEFLIYFQGNSAPDKSGLPSDRFSAERTGGSVSTLTIQRTQQEDSAVYLCASSLVAGTLYNEQFFGPGTRLTVL.

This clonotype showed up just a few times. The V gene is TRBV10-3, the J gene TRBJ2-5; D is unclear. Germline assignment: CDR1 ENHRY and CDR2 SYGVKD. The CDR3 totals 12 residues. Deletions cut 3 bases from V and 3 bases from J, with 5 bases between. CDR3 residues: CAISDSKETQYF. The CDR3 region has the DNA TGTGCCATCAGTGACTCAAAAGAGACCCAGTACTTC.

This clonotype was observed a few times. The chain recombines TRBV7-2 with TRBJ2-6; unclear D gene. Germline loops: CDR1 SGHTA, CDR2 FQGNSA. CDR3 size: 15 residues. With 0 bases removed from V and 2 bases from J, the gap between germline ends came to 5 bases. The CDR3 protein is CASSLAQTGANVLTF. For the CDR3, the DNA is TGTGCCAGCAGCTTAGCCCAGACTGGGGCCAACGTCCTGACTTTC.

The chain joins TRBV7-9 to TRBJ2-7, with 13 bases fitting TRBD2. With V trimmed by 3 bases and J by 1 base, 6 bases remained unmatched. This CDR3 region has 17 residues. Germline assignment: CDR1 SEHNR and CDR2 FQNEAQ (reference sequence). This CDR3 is CASSLGTSGNPSYEQYF. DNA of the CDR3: TGTGCCAGCAGCTTGGGGACTAGCGGGAACCCTTCCTACGAGCAGTACTTC.

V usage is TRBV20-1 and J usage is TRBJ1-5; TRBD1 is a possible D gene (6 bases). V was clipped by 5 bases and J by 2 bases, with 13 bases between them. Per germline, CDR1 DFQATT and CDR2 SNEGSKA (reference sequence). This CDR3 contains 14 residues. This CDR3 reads CSAVWGGGNQPQHF. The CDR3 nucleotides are TGCAGTGCTGTGTGGGGGGGCGGCAATCAGCCCCAGCATTTT.

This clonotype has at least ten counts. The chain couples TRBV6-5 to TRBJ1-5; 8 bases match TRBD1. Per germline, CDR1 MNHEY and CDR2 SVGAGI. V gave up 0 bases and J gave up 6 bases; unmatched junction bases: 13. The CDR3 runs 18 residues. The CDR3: CASSYSWQGADPRQPQHF. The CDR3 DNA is TGTGCCAGCAGTTACTCTTGGCAGGGGGCAGATCCACGTCAGCCCCAGCATTTT.

The CDR3 region is CASSLAQRGHRPFF. CDR3 bases: TGTGCCAGCAGCTTAGCCCAGCGGGGACACCGCCCGTTCTTC. The gene calls are TRBV11-2 and TRBJ2-1; D might be TRBD2 (7 bases). V was pared by 1 base and J by 15 bases, with 19 bases between. The length of the CDR3 is 14 residues. Germline-derived CDR1 and CDR2 are SGHAT and FQNNGV.

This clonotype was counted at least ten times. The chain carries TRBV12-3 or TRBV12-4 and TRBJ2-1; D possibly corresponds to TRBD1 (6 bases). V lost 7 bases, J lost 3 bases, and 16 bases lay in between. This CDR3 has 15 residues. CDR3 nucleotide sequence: TGTGCCAGCATTAAAGACAGGCGCTACTACAATGAGCAGTTCTTC. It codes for CASIKDRRYYNEQFF.

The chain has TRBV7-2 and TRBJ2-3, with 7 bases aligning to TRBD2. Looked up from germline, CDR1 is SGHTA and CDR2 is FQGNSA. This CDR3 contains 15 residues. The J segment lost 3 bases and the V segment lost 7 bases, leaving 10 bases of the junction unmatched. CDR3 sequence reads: CASTPWGGITDTQYF. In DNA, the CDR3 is TGTGCCAGCACCCCCTGGGGAGGGATTACAGATACGCAGTATTTT.

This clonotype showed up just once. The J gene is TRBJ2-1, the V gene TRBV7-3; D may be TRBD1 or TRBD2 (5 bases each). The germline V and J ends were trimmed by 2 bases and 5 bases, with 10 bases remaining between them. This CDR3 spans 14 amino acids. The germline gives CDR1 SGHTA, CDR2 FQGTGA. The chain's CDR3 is CASSLEGRHNEQFF. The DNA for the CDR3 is TGTGCCAGCAGCTTAGAGGGGCGACACAATGAGCAGTTCTTC.

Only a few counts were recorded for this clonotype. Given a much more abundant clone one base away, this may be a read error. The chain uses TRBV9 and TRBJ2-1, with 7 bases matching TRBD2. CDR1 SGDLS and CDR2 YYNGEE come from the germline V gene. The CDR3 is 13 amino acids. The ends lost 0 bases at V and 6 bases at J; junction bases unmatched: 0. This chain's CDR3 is CASSVAGGNEQFF. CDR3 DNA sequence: TGTGCCAGCAGCGTAGCGGGGGGCAATGAGCAGTTCTTC.

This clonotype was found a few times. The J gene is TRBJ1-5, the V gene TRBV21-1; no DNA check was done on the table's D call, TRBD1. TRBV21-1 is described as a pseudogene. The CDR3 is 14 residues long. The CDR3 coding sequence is TGTGCCAGCAGCAAATGGGGTGTCCGTCAGCCCCAGCATTTT. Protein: CASSKWGVRQPQHF.

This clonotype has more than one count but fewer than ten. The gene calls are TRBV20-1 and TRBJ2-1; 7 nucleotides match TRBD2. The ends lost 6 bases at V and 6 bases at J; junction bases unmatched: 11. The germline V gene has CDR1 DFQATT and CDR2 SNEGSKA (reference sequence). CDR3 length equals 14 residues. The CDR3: CSADPPSGVNEQFF. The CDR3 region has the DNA TGCAGTGCCGACCCACCAAGCGGGGTCAATGAGCAGTTCTTC.

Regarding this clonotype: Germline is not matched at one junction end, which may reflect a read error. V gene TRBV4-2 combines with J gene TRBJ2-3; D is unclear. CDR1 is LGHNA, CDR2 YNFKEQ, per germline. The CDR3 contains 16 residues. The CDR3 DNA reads TGCGCCAGCAGCCAAGATTTCGCAGCCAGCACAGATACGCAGTATTTT. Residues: CASSQDFAASTDTQYF.

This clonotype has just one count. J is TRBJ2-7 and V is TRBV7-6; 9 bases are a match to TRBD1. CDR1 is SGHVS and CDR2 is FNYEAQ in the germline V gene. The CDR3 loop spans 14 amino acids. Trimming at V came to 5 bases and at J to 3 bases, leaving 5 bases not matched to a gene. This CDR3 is CASSRQGGRYEQYF. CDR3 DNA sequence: TGTGCCAGCAGCCGACAGGGGGGACGCTACGAGCAGTACTTC.

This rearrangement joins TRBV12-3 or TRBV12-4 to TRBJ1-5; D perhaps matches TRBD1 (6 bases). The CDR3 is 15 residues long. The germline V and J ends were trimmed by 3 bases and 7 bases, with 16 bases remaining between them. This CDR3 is CASSLGAKIGQPQHF. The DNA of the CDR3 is TGTGCCAGCAGTTTGGGGGCGAAAATAGGACAGCCCCAGCATTTT.

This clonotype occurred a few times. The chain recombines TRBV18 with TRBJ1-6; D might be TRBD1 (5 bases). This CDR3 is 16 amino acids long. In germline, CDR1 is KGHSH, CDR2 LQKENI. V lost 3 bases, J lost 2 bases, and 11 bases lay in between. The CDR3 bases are TGTGCCAGCTCACCCCTTGCGGGGGCCTATAATTCACCCCTCCACTTT. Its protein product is CASSPLAGAYNSPLHF. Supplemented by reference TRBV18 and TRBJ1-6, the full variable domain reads NAGVMQNPRHLVRRRGQEARLRCSPMKGHSHVYWYRQLPEEGLKFMVYLQKENIIDESGMPKERFSAEFPKEGPSILRIQQVVRGDSAAYFCASSPLAGAYNSPLHFGNGTRLTVT.

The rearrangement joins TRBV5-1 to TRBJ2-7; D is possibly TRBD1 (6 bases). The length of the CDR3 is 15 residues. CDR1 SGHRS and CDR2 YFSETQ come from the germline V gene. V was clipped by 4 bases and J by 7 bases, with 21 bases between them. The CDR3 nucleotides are TGCGCCAGCAGCACACACCAGGGGTACCTGTGGGAGCAGTACTTC. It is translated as CASSTHQGYLWEQYF.

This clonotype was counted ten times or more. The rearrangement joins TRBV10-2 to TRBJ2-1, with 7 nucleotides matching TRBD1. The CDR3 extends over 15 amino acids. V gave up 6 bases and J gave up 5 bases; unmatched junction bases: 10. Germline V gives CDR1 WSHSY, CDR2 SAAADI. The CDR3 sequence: CASRRRGLAHNEQFF. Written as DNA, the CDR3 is TGCGCCAGCAGAAGAAGGGGGCTAGCCCACAATGAGCAGTTCTTC.